This T cell receptor beta chain was profiled in a study of neurological immune-mediated disorders. Study-level points and caveats: Phylogenetic grouping assigned the repertoires of 18 of 34 multiple sclerosis patients to a single cluster of related CDR3 sequences. This cluster may be a repertoire-level signature. No expanded-clone CDR3 amino acid sequence recurred across subjects, suggesting private TCR-beta repertoires. The most TCR clonal expansion was seen in HTLV-1-associated myelopathy, and the least was seen in multiple sclerosis, which fell below healthy controls.

The table lists this clonotype with a few counts. The antigen is not known. The germline V and J ends were trimmed by 7 bases and 1 base, with 10 bases remaining between them. Germline assignment: CDR1 SQVTM and CDR2 ANQGSEA. CDR3 length equals 12 residues. Sample time point: longitudinal time-point 2. Where libraries were unsorted, they were derived from 2 million PBMCs stored at -80 degrees C. TCRdb re-analysed the 5' RACE reads in MiXCR, keeping a single row per CDR3 protein. The sample lists roughly 80,000 distinct CDR3 sequences; almost 6% were seen once. The material sequenced was PBMCs. The V and J genes are TRBV29-1 and TRBJ1-1, with a possible D match to TRBD1 (6 bases). This receptor was obtained from a woman between 55 and 75 years old with multiple sclerosis. The CDR3 spells CSGMTGNTEAFF. The CDR3 DNA reads TGCAGCGGCATGACAGGGAACACTGAAGCTTTCTTT.